This T cell receptor (beta chain) was sequenced for a study of T-cell reconstitution after alpha-beta-depleted transplantation in children. General observations from the study: T-cell counts and diversity were attributed mostly to newly produced T cells one year after transplant. Alpha-beta T cells about two months after transplant reportedly derived from several hundred expanded graft clones.

V trimming: 5 bases; J trimming: 6 bases; junction bases outside the gene matches: 14. The CDR3 is 17 amino acids. This clonotype was seen ten or more times. No antigen is known for it. This sample's TCRbeta library carried unique molecular identifier barcodes. TCRdb re-derived calls from the PCR reads in MiXCR, one entry per CDR3 protein. The data contain more than 300,000 distinct CDR3 sequences, around 16% of them singletons. The rearrangement uses TRBV12-3 or TRBV12-4 and TRBJ2-1; 9 bases line up with TRBD2. This TCR was recovered from a male patient under 10 years old who had a stem cell transplant for acute lymphoblastic leukemia, so the T cells may come from the graft donor. The input for sequencing was PBMCs, mostly from graft donor cells, taken 360 days after TCRalphabeta/CD19-depleted stem cell transplant. DNA of the CDR3: TGTGCCAGCAGTCATCACCCGGGACTAGCATTGGGCAATGAGCAGTTCTTC. Its translation is CASSHHPGLALGNEQFF.